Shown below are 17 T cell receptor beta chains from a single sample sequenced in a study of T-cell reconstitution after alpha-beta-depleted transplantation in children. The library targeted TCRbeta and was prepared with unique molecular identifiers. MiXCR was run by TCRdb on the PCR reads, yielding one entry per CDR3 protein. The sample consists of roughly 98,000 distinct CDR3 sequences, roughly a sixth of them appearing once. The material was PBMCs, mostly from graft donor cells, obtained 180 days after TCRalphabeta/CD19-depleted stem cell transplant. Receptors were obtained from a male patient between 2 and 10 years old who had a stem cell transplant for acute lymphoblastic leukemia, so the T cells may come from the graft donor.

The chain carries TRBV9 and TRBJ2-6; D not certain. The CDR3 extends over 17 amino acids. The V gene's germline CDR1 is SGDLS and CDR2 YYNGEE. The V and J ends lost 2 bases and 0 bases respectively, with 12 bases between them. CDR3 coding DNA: TGTGCCAGCAGCGTGTCAGCCGTTTTCTCTGGGGCCAACGTCCTGACTTTC. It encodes CASSVSAVFSGANVLTF.

In DNA form, the CDR3 reads TGTGCCAGCAGCCAAGGCGTCACAGATACGCAGTATTTT. It encodes CASSQGVTDTQYF. The V gene is TRBV3-1, the J gene TRBJ2-3; D is unclear. This CDR3 is built from 13 residues. CDR1 and CDR2 (germline): LGHDT, YNNKEL (reference sequence). The V end lost 1 base, the J end lost 2 bases, and 4 bases lay between the germline ends.

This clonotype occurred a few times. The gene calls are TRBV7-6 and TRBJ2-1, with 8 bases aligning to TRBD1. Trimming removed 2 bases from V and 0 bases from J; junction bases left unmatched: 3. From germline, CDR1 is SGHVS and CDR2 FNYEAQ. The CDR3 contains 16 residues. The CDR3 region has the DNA TGTGCCAGCAGCTTACGACAGGGGCGCTCCTACAATGAGCAGTTCTTC. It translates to CASSLRQGRSYNEQFF. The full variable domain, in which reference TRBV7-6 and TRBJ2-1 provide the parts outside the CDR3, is GAGVSQSPRYKVTKRGQDVALRCDPISGHVSLYWYRQALGQGPEFLTYFNYEAQQDKSGLPNDRFSAERPEGSISTLTIQRTEQRDSAMYRCASSLRQGRSYNEQFFGPGTRLTVL.

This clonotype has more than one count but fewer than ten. The CDR3 region is CASSLGLAGTNTGELFF. For the CDR3, the DNA is TGTGCCAGCAGCCTGGGACTAGCGGGGACGAACACCGGGGAGCTGTTTTTT. The chain couples TRBV7-9 to TRBJ2-2; the match to TRBD2 covers 13 bases. Germline V CDR1 and CDR2: SEHNR, FQNEAQ (reference sequence). CDR3 length: 17 amino acids. The V segment lost 5 bases and the J segment 0 bases; nucleotides outside the gene matches: 3.

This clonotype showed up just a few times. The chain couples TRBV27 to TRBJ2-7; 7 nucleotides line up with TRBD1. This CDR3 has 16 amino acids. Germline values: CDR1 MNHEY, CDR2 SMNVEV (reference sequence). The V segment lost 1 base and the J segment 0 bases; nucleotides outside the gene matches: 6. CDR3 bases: TGTGCCAGCAGTTTATACACAGGGGCTAGCTCCTACGAGCAGTACTTC. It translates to CASSLYTGASSYEQYF.

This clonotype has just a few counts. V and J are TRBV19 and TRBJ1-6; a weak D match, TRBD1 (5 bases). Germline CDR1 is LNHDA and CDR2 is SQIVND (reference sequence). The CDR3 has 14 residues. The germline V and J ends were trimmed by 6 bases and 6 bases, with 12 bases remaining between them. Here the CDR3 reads CASRPGRPNSPLHF. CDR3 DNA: TGTGCCAGTAGGCCGGGACGGCCTAATTCACCCCTCCACTTT. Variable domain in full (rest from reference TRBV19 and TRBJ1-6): DGGITQSPKYLFRKEGQNVTLSCEQNLNHDAMYWYRQDPGQGLRLIYYSQIVNDFQKGDIAEGYSVSREKKESFPLTVTSAQKNPTAFYLCASRPGRPNSPLHFGNGTRLTVT.

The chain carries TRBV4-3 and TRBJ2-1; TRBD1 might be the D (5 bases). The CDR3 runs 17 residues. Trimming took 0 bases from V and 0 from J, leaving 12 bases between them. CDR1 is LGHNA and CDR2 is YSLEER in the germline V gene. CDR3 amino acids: CASSQEQVPSSYNEQFF. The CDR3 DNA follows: TGCGCCAGCAGCCAAGAACAGGTACCAAGCTCCTACAATGAGCAGTTCTTC.

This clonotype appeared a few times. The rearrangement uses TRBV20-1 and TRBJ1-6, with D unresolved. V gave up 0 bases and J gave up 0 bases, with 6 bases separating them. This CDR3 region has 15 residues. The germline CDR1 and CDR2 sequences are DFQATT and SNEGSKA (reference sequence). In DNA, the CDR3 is TGCAGTGCTAGAGATAAGTCCTCCTATAATTCACCCCTCCACTTT. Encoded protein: CSARDKSSYNSPLHF.

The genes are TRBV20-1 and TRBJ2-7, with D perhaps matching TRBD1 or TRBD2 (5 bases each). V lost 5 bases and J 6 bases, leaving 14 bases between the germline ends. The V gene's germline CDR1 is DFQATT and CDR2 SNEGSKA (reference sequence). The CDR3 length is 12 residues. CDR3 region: CSAGTTGGEQYF. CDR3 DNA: TGCAGTGCTGGGACCACAGGAGGCGAGCAGTACTTC.

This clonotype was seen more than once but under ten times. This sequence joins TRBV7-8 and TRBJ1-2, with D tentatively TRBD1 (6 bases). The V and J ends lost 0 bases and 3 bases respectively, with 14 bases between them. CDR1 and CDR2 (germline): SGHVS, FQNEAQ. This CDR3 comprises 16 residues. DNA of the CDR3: TGTGCCAGCAGCTTAGCGCCGAGGGGGAAAGACTATGGCTACACCTTC. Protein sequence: CASSLAPRGKDYGYTF. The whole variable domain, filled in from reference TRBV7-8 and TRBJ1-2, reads GAGVSQSPRYKVAKRGQDVALRCDPISGHVSLFWYQQALGQGPEFLTYFQNEAQLDKSGLPSDRFFAERPEGSVSTLKIQRTQQEDSAVYLCASSLAPRGKDYGYTFGSGTRLTVV.

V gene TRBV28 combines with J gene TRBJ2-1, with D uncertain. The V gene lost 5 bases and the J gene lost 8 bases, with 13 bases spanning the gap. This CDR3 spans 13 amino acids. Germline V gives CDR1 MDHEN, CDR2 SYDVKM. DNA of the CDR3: TGTGCCAGCAGTCCCTGGTTAGTGGATGAGCAGTTCTTC. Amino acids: CASSPWLVDEQFF. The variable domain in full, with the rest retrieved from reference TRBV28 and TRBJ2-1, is DVKVTQSSRYLVKRTGEKVFLECVQDMDHENMFWYRQDPGLGLRLIYFSYDVKMKEKGDIPEGYSVSREKKERFSLILESASTNQTSMYLCASSPWLVDEQFFGPGTRLTVL.

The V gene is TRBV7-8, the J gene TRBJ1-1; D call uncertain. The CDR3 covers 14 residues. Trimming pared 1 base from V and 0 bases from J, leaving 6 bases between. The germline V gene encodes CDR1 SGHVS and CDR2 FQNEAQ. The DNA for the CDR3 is TGTGCCAGCAGCTTAGTTACCGTGAACACTGAAGCTTTCTTT. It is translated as CASSLVTVNTEAFF. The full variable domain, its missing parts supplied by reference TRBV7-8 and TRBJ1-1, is GAGVSQSPRYKVAKRGQDVALRCDPISGHVSLFWYQQALGQGPEFLTYFQNEAQLDKSGLPSDRFFAERPEGSVSTLKIQRTQQEDSAVYLCASSLVTVNTEAFFGQGTRLTVV.

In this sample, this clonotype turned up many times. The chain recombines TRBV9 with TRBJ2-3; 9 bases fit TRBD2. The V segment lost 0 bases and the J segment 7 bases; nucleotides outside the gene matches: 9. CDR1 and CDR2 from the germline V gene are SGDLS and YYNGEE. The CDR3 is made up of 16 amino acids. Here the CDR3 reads CASSVEVAGAGNTQYF. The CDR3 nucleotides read TGTGCCAGCAGCGTAGAGGTAGCGGGGGCGGGGAATACGCAGTATTTT.

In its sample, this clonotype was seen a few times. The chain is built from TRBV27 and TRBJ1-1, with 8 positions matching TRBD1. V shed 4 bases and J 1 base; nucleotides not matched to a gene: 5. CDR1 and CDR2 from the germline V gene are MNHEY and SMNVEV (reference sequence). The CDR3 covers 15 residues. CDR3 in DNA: TGTGCCAGCAGTTCGCCCGGGACAGGGAACACTGAAGCTTTCTTT. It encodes CASSSPGTGNTEAFF.

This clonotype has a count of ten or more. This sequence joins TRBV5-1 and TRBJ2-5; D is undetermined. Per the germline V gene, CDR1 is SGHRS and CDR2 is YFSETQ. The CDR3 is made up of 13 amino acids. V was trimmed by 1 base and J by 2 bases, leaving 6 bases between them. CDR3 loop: CASSLSGQETQYF. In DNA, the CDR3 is TGCGCCAGCAGCTTGTCGGGTCAAGAGACCCAGTACTTC.

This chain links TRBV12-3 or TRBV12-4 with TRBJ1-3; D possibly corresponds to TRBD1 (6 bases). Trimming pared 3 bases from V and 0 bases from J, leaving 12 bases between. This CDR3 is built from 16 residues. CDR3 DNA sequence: TGTGCCAGCAGTTTTGGACAGAGGGCCTCTGGAAACACCATATATTTT. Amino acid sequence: CASSFGQRASGNTIYF.

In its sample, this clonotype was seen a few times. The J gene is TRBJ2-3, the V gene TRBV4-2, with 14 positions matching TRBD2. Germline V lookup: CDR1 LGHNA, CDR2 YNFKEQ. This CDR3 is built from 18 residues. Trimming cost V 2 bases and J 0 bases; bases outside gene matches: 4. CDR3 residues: CASSQLGLAGGSTDTQYF. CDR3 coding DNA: TGTGCCAGCAGCCAACTCGGACTAGCGGGGGGTAGCACAGATACGCAGTATTTT.